The rows below give T cell receptor beta chains drawn from one sample of a study of T cell responses to AZD1222 COVID-19 vaccine. TCRdb keeps only in-frame clones here, not all; method: immunoSEQ multiplex PCR. The table shows some 120,000 clones, with around 90% occurring only once. Sequencing was performed on peripheral blood, taken on day 0 of MenACWY control vaccination. These receptors all come from an adult in good health. The CDR3 runs from the conserved cysteine through the conserved F or W. The D gene is left open where the match is weak. Expanded clones are given a class, and other clones once, few, many or no size at all.

V gene	J gene	clone size	D gene	CDR3 DNA	CDR3 protein
TRBV2	TRBJ1-6	few	.	TGTGCCAGCAGTGCCCAGGGAATCTCCTATAATTCACCCCTCCACTTT	CASSAQGISYNSPLHF
TRBV27	TRBJ2-7	.	.	TGTGCCAGCAGAGGGGGGGGTTCCTACGAGCAGTACTTC	CASRGGGSYEQYF
TRBV28	TRBJ1-3	.	TRBD1	TGTGCCAGCAGTTTAAGGACAGGTCGAATGGACACCATATATTTT	CASSLRTGRMDTIYF
TRBV5-8	TRBJ1-2	few	.	TGTGCCAGCAGCGCGAGGGGCCGGGGGGATGGCTACACCTTC	CASSARGRGDGYTF
TRBV3-1/TRBV3-2	TRBJ1-2	.	TRBD1	TGTGCCAGCAGCCGCGGGACAGGGCCCAACTATGGCTACACCTTC	CASSRGTGPNYGYTF
TRBV30	TRBJ1-1	.	.	TGTGCCTGGGGGTCAGTGGAGGCTTTCTTT	CAWGSVEAFF
TRBV2	TRBJ2-1	.	.	TGTGCCAGCAGTTCCTATGGGGGGACCTACAATGAGCAGTTCTTC	CASSSYGGTYNEQFF
TRBV3-1/TRBV3-2	TRBJ2-1	.	.	TGTGCCAGCACCGGCCACAATGAGCAGTTCTTC	CASTGHNEQFF
TRBV9	TRBJ2-7	few	TRBD2	TGTGCCAGCAGCGTAGGACTAGCGGATATCTACGAGCAGTACTTC	CASSVGLADIYEQYF
TRBV5-4	TRBJ2-7	.	TRBD1	TGTGCCAGCAGCTGGGGACAGGTGGCCTACGAGCAGTACTTC	CASSWGQVAYEQYF
TRBV2	TRBJ1-3	once	.	TGTGCCAGCAATAAACTGACCTCTGGAAACACCATATATTTT	CASNKLTSGNTIYF
TRBV6-5	TRBJ2-2	.	.	TGTGCCAGCACTAACCCTAGGAACACCGGGGAGCTGTTTTTT	CASTNPRNTGELFF
TRBV12-3/TRBV12-4	TRBJ2-7	.	.	TGTGCCAGCAGTAGGCTAGCAAACTACGAGCAGTACTTC	CASSRLANYEQYF
TRBV5-1	TRBJ2-3	.	TRBD2	TGCGCCAGCAGCAGGACTAGCGGGAGAGGTGGCGGCACAGATACGCAGTATTTT	CASSRTSGRGGGTDTQYF
TRBV28	TRBJ2-2	.	.	TGTGCCAGCAGTCACCTGGGGGAAACCGGGGAGCTGTTTTTT	CASSHLGETGELFF
TRBV23-1	TRBJ1-1	.	.	TGCGCCAGCAGTCAAAAGGGCCCTGGGGGGGATAAGGGTATCACTGAAGCTTTCTTT	CASSQKGPGGDKGITEAFF